The 24 T cell receptor beta chains below were found in one sample sequenced in a study of blood T cell repertoires in COVID-19. The data were produced by immunoSEQ multiplex PCR, yet TCRdb's version contains in-frame clones alone and is incomplete. The sample holds 150,000 to 200,000 clones; approximately 90% are singletons and the top ten take roughly 21%. Sample: peripheral blood. All receptors derive from a man between 60 and 70 years old with active or convalescent COVID-19.

The CDR3 sequence is CASSLGQGDNQPQHF. In nucleotides, the CDR3 is TGTGCCAGCAGTTTGGGACAGGGAGACAATCAGCCCCAGCATTTT. J is TRBJ1-5 and V is TRBV7-2, with TRBD1 identical over 9 bases. The CDR3 contains 15 residues. V trimming: 6 bases; J trimming: 3 bases; junction bases outside the gene matches: 6. Germline-derived CDR1 and CDR2 are SGHTA and FQGNSA.

The rearrangement uses TRBV6-1 and TRBJ2-7; 9 positions match TRBD2. The CDR3 is 15 amino acids. Germline V gene data show CDR1 as MNHNS and CDR2 as SASEGT. V lost 0 bases and J lost 7; bases outside the gene matches: 7. CDR3 DNA: TGTGCCAGCAGTGAAGCGCGGAGCGGGGGGCGAGAGCAGTACTTC. Encoded protein: CASSEARSGGREQYF.

The chain uses TRBV25-1 and TRBJ2-5; a weak D match, TRBD2 (6 bases). CDR1 MGHDK and CDR2 SYGVNS come from the germline V gene. Between the trimmed V and J ends, which lost 0 bases and 5 bases, there was a span of 13 bases. The CDR3 has 15 amino acids. The CDR3 loop is CASSEYQTSFETQYF. The CDR3 DNA reads as TGTGCCAGCAGTGAATACCAGACTAGTTTCGAGACCCAGTACTTC.

The chain employs TRBV10-3 and TRBJ1-5, with D uncertain. Trimming left V 2 bases short and J 4 bases short, with 12 bases between. The germline gives CDR1 ENHRY, CDR2 SYGVKD. This CDR3 spans 15 amino acids. The CDR3 nucleotides read TGTGCCATCAGTGAGGGGCAGACACCTAATCAGCCCCAGCATTTT. This encodes CAISEGQTPNQPQHF.

This chain joins TRBV20-1 and TRBJ2-1, with D perhaps TRBD1 (5 bases). This CDR3 is 15 amino acids long. V was shortened by 3 bases and J by 6 bases, with 18 bases between the two germline ends. Germline CDR1 and CDR2: DFQATT and SNEGSKA (reference sequence). CDR3: CSASLGALRRNEQFF. For the CDR3, the DNA is TGCAGTGCTAGTTTAGGGGCTCTGAGGCGCAATGAGCAGTTCTTC.

The genes are TRBV18 and TRBJ2-1; TRBD2 matches 8 bases. The CDR3 is 18 residues long. Germline values: CDR1 KGHSH, CDR2 LQKENI. The V segment lost 2 bases and the J segment 0 bases; nucleotides outside the gene matches: 9. The CDR3 is CASSPMAGGPSSYNEQFF. The CDR3 nucleotides read TGTGCCAGCTCACCAATGGCGGGGGGTCCGAGCTCCTACAATGAGCAGTTCTTC.

This sequence joins TRBV6-5 and TRBJ2-5, with TRBD2 identical over 7 bases. In germline, CDR1 is MNHEY, CDR2 SVGAGI. J was trimmed by 1 base and V by 2 bases; bases with no gene match: 1. This CDR3 region has 14 residues. The CDR3 sequence is CASSYRTSQETQYF. In DNA form, the CDR3 reads TGTGCCAGCAGTTACCGGACTAGCCAAGAGACCCAGTACTTC.

The rearrangement joins TRBV10-3 to TRBJ1-2; D is perhaps TRBD1 (5 bases). Per germline, CDR1 ENHRY and CDR2 SYGVKD. The CDR3 has 14 amino acids. With 3 bases removed from V and 4 bases from J, the gap between germline ends came to 12 bases. The CDR3 region is CAISDSRQIYGYTF. The CDR3 nucleotides are TGTGCCATCAGTGACAGTAGACAGATCTATGGCTACACCTTC.

The chain links TRBV18 to TRBJ2-2; no reliable D call. The CDR3 is 16 amino acids. Germline values: CDR1 KGHSH, CDR2 LQKENI. V dropped 3 bases and J dropped 0 bases, with 11 bases sitting between them. The CDR3 here is CASSPAQVSNTGELFF. The DNA of the CDR3 is TGTGCCAGCTCACCCGCTCAGGTTTCGAACACCGGGGAGCTGTTTTTT.

The rearrangement links TRBV7-2 to TRBJ1-2, with TRBD1 identical over 8 bases. Germline-derived CDR1 and CDR2 are SGHTA and FQGNSA. The V and J ends lost 5 bases and 8 bases, in that order; junction bases with no gene match: 7. The CDR3 has 13 amino acids. In DNA form, the CDR3 reads TGTGCCAGCAGCCGGTTTGACAGGGGCGGCTACACCTTC. This encodes CASSRFDRGGYTF.

This chain uses TRBV5-1 with TRBJ1-2; 9 bases agree with TRBD1. The length of the CDR3 is 15 residues. From germline, CDR1 is SGHRS and CDR2 YFSETQ. Germline trimming cut 3 bases from V and 8 bases from J; bases unmatched to any gene: 11. The DNA for the CDR3 is TGCGCCAGCAGCTCGCCCGGGACAGGGTCAAGAGGCTACACCTTC. Its protein product is CASSSPGTGSRGYTF.

The V gene is TRBV9, the J gene TRBJ1-3; D perhaps matches TRBD1 (5 bases). This CDR3 has 15 residues. Germline V gives CDR1 SGDLS, CDR2 YYNGEE. The germline V and J ends were trimmed by 3 bases and 1 base, with 11 bases remaining between them. DNA for the CDR3: TGTGCCAGCAGCGGACTCCAGGGATCTGGAAACACCATATATTTT. Translated: CASSGLQGSGNTIYF. The entire variable domain, with the rest obtained from reference TRBV9 and TRBJ1-3, is as follows: DSGVTQTPKHLITATGQRVTLRCSPRSGDLSVYWYQQSLDQGLQFLIQYYNGEERAKGNILERFSAQQFPDLHSELNLSSLELGDSALYFCASSGLQGSGNTIYFGEGSWLTVV.

V usage is TRBV5-8 and J usage is TRBJ2-5; TRBD2 aligns across 14 bases. Per the germline V gene, CDR1 is SGHTS and CDR2 is YDEGEE. The CDR3 totals 17 residues. V shed 4 bases and J 2 bases; nucleotides not matched to a gene: 7. The CDR3 DNA sequence: TGTGCCAGCAGCCCCGGGACTAGCGGGGGCGTGCAAGAGACCCAGTACTTC. Residues: CASSPGTSGGVQETQYF.

DNA for the CDR3: TGCAGCGTTGAAAAGACAGATGGGGGCTACACCTTC. Its translation is CSVEKTDGGYTF. The genes are TRBV29-1 and TRBJ1-2; maybe TRBD1 (5 bases). V was clipped by 2 bases and J by 8 bases, with 12 bases between them. From germline, CDR1 is SQVTM and CDR2 ANQGSEA. The CDR3 has 12 residues.

J is TRBJ2-6 and V is TRBV7-2, with 11 bases matching TRBD1. J was trimmed by 4 bases and V by 1 base; bases with no gene match: 9. CDR3 length equals 19 residues. Germline loops: CDR1 SGHTA, CDR2 FQGNSA. The CDR3 region is CASSLVVGQGAWGANVLTF. The CDR3 DNA reads TGTGCCAGCAGCTTAGTTGTAGGACAGGGGGCTTGGGGGGCCAACGTCCTGACTTTC.

The sample holds a few counts of this clone. The rearrangement links TRBV2 to TRBJ1-4; a weak D match, TRBD1 (5 bases). The V gene's germline CDR1 is SNHLY and CDR2 FYNNEI. The ends were cut back, 6 bases at V and 7 bases at J, with 9 bases in the middle. The CDR3 length is 12 residues. CDR3 coding DNA: TGTGCCAGCAGGGGGCAGGGTGAAAAACTGTTTTTT. The encoded protein is CASRGQGEKLFF.

Here the CDR3 reads CASSSSQGVYNEQFF. In nucleotides, the CDR3 is TGTGCCAGCAGCAGCTCCCAGGGGGTATACAATGAGCAGTTCTTC. V is TRBV5-6 and J is TRBJ2-1, with TRBD1 matching over 7 bases. Per the germline V gene, CDR1 is SGHDT and CDR2 is YYEEEE. V trimming: 4 bases; J trimming: 4 bases; junction bases outside the gene matches: 8. The CDR3 runs to 15 residues. Based on the CDR3 plus reference TRBV5-6 and TRBJ2-1, the full variable domain is DAGVTQSPTHLIKTRGQQVTLRCSPKSGHDTVSWYQQALGQGPQFIFQYYEEEERQRGNFPDRFSGHQFPNYSSELNVNALLLGDSALYLCASSSSQGVYNEQFFGPGTRLTVL.

The chain couples TRBV30 to TRBJ1-5; 8 nucleotides match TRBD1. Trimming cost V 2 bases and J 7 bases; bases outside gene matches: 7. The CDR3 sequence is 14 residues long. Germline loops: CDR1 GTSNPN, CDR2 SVGIG (reference sequence). The CDR3 sequence is CAWSRGTGEQPQHF. The CDR3 nucleotides are TGTGCCTGGAGTCGCGGGACAGGAGAACAGCCCCAGCATTTT.

The chain carries TRBV3-1 (or the pseudogene TRBV3-2) and TRBJ1-2; no clear D gene. The CDR3 has 15 amino acids. Per germline, CDR1 LGHDT and CDR2 YNNKEL (reference sequence). V was pared by 0 bases and J by 8 bases, with 16 bases between. The chain's CDR3 is CASSQDWAGGSGYTF. The CDR3 region has the DNA TGTGCCAGCAGCCAAGATTGGGCCGGTGGATCGGGCTACACCTTC.

This chain uses TRBV27 with TRBJ2-5, with 8 bases lining up with TRBD1. The CDR3 totals 11 residues. Losses at the gene ends were 5 bases for V and 9 bases for J; bases not matched to a gene: 2. CDR1 and CDR2 from the germline V gene are MNHEY and SMNVEV (reference sequence). The CDR3 here is CASSGQGPQYF. CDR3 DNA: TGTGCCAGCAGTGGACAGGGCCCCCAGTACTTC.

The rearrangement uses TRBV7-8 and TRBJ2-2; D may be TRBD1 (6 bases). Germline assignment: CDR1 SGHVS and CDR2 FQNEAQ. V lost 5 bases and J 6 bases, leaving 13 bases between the germline ends. The CDR3 has 14 residues. The CDR3 DNA reads TGTGCCAGCAGCCCGTACAGGGCCCCCGGGGAGCTGTTTTTT. Its protein is CASSPYRAPGELFF.

This clone has a single count. Written as DNA, the CDR3 is TGCGCCAGCAGCGCTCGACAGGGGGCAAGAAGGAATGAGCAGTTCTTC. Amino acids: CASSARQGARRNEQFF. The gene calls are TRBV5-1 and TRBJ2-1; 10 nucleotides line up with TRBD1. Trimming took 4 bases from V and 7 from J; bases not matched to a gene: 11. This CDR3 has 16 residues. Germline V gives CDR1 SGHRS, CDR2 YFSETQ.

This CDR3 is CASSREASSYEQYF. For the CDR3, the DNA is TGTGCCAGCAGTAGGGAGGCTAGCTCCTACGAGCAGTACTTC. The genes are TRBV2 and TRBJ2-7; possible D gene TRBD2, 6 bases. Germline V gene sequence: CDR1 SNHLY, CDR2 FYNNEI. V dropped 5 bases and J dropped 0 bases, with 11 bases sitting between them. This CDR3 contains 14 residues.

V gene TRBV24-1 combines with J gene TRBJ1-2; a possible D gene is TRBD1 (5 bases). Germline V gene data show CDR1 as KGHDR and CDR2 as SFDVKD. The CDR3 length is 15 residues. The V end lost 3 bases, the J end lost 2 bases, and 12 bases lay between the germline ends. The CDR3 here is CATSDDSIPNYGYTF. CDR3 DNA sequence: TGTGCCACCAGTGATGACAGTATTCCAAACTATGGCTACACCTTC.